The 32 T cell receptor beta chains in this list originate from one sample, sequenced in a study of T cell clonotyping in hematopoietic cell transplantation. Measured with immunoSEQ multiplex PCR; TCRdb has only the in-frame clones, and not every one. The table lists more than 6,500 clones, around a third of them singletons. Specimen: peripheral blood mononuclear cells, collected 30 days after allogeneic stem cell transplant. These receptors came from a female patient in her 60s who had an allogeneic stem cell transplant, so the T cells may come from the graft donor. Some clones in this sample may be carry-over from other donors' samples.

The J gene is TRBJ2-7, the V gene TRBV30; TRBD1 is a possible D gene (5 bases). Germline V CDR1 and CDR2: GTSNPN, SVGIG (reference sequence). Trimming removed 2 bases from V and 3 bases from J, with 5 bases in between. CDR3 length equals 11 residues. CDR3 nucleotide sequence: TGTGCCTGGAGTCAGGGCTACGAGCAGTACTTC. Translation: CAWSQGYEQYF. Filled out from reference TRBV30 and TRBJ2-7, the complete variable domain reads SQTIHQWPATLVQPVGSPLSLECTVEGTSNPNLYWYRQAAGRGLQLLFYSVGIGQISSEVPQNLSASRPQDRQFILSSKKLLLSDSGFYLCAWSQGYEQYFGPGTRLTVT.

The CDR3: CASGPSLHEQYF. CDR3 sequence (DNA): TGTGCCAGCGGTCCTAGCCTGCACGAGCAGTACTTC. The rearrangement links TRBV6-1 to TRBJ2-7; maybe TRBD2 (5 bases). Trimming left V 8 bases short and J 5 bases short, with 13 bases between. The CDR3 length is 12 residues. Germline CDR1 reads MNHNS; CDR2 reads SASEGT.

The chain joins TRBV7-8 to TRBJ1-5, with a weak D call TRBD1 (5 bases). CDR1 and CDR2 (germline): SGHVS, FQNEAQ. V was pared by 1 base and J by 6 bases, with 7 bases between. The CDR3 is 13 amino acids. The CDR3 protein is CASSLGGIQPQHF. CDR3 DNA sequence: TGTGCCAGCAGCTTAGGGGGGATTCAGCCCCAGCATTTT.

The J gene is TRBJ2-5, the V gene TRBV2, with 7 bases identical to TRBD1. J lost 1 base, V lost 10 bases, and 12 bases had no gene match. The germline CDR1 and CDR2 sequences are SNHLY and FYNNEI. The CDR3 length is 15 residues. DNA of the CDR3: TGTGCCACCATACCACTCAGGGGGTCCCAAGAGACCCAGTACTTC. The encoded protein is CATIPLRGSQETQYF.

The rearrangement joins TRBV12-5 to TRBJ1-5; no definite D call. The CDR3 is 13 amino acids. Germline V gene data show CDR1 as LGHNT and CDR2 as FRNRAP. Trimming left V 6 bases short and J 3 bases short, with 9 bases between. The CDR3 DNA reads TGTGCTAGTGGCTCGGGCTACAATCAGCCCCAGCATTTT. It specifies CASGSGYNQPQHF.

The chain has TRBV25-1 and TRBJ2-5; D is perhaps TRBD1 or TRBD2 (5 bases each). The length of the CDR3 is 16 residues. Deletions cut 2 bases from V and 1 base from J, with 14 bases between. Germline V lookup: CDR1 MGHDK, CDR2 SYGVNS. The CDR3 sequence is CASSERTGPSQETQYF. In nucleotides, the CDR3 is TGTGCCAGCAGTGAAAGGACGGGGCCTTCCCAAGAGACCCAGTACTTC. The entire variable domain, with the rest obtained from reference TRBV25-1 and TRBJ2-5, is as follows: EADIYQTPRYLVIGTGKKITLECSQTMGHDKMYWYQQDPGMELHLIHYSYGVNSTEKGDLSSESTVSRIRTEHFPLTLESARPSHTSQYLCASSERTGPSQETQYFGPGTRLLVL.

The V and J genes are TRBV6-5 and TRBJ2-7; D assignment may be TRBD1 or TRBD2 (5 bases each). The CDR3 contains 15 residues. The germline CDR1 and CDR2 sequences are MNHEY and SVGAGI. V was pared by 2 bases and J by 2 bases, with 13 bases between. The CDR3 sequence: CASSYDAGATYEQYF. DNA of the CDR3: TGTGCCAGCAGTTACGACGCCGGGGCCACCTACGAGCAGTACTTC.

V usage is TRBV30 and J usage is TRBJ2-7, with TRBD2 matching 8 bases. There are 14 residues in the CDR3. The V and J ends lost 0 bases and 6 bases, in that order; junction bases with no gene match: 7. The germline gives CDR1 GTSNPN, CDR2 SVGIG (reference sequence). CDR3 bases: TGTGCCTGGAGTGTACTGGCGGGGGGAGGCGAGCAGTACTTC. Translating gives CAWSVLAGGGEQYF.

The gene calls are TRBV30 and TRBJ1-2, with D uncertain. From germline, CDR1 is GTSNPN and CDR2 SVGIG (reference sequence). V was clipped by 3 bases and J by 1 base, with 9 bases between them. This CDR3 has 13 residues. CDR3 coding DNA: TGTGCCTGGAGCCCGACGCATAACTATGGCTACACCTTC. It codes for CAWSPTHNYGYTF.

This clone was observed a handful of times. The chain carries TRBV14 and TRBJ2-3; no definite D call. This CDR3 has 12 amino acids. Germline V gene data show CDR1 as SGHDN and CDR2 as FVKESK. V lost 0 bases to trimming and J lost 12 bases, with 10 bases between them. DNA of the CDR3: TGTGCCAGCAGCCAAGATTTCCAGGTTCAGTATTTT. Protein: CASSQDFQVQYF.

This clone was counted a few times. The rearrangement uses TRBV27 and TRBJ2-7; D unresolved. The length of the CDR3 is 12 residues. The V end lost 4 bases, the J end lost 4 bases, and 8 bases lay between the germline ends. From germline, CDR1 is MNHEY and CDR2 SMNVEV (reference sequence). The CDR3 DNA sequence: TGTGCCAGCAGTTCGGTAGGGTACGAGCAGTACTTC. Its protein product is CASSSVGYEQYF.

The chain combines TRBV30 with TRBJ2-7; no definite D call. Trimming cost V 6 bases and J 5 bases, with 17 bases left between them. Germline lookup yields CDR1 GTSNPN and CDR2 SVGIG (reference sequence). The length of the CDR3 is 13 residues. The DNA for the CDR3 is TGTGCCTGCCGGGTCGTTATATCAAACGAGCAGTACTTC. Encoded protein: CACRVVISNEQYF. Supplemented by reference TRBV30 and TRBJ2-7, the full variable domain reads SQTIHQWPATLVQPVGSPLSLECTVEGTSNPNLYWYRQAAGRGLQLLFYSVGIGQISSEVPQNLSASRPQDRQFILSSKKLLLSDSGFYLCACRVVISNEQYFGPGTRLTVT.

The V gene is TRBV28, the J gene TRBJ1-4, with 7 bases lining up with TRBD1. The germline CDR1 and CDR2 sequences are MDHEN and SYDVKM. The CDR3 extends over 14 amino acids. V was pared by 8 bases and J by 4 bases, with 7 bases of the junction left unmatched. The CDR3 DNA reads TGTGCCAGCCTTCCGGGACAGAATAATGAAAAACTGTTTTTT. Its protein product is CASLPGQNNEKLFF. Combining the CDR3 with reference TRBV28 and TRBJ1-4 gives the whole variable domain DVKVTQSSRYLVKRTGEKVFLECVQDMDHENMFWYRQDPGLGLRLIYFSYDVKMKEKGDIPEGYSVSREKKERFSLILESASTNQTSMYLCASLPGQNNEKLFFGSGTQLSVL.

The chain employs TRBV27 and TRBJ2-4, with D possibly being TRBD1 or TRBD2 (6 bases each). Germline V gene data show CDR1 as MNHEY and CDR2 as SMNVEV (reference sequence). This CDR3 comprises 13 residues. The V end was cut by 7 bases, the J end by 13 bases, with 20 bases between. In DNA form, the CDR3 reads TGTGCCAGCACAAGTCTAACGCGGGGACAACAGTACTTC. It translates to CASTSLTRGQQYF.

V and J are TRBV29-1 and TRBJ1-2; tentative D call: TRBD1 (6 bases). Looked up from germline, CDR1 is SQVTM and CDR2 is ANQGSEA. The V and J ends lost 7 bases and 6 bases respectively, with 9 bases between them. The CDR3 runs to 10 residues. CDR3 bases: TGCAGCGCCGGACAGAATGGCTACACCTTC. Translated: CSAGQNGYTF.

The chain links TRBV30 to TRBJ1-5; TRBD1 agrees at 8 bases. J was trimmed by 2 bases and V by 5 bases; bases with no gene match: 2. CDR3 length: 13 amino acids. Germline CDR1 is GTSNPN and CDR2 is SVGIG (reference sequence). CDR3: CAWSGQGNQPQHF. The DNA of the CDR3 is TGTGCCTGGTCGGGACAGGGCAATCAGCCCCAGCATTTT.

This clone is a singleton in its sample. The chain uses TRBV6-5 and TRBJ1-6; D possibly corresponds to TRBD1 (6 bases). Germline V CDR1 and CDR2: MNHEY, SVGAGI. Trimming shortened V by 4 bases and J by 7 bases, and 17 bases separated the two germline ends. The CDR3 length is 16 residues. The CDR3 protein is CASSWGRGGENSPLHF. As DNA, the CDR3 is TGTGCCAGCAGTTGGGGGCGAGGGGGAGAAAATTCACCCCTCCACTTT.

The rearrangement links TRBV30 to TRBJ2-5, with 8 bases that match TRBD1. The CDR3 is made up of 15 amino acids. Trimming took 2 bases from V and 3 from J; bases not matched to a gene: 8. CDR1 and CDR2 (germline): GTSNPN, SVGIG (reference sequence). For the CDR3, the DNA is TGTGCCTGGAGTAGGAGGACAGGGACGAAAGAGACCCAGTACTTC. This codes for CAWSRRTGTKETQYF. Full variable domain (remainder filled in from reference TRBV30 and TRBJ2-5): SQTIHQWPATLVQPVGSPLSLECTVEGTSNPNLYWYRQAAGRGLQLLFYSVGIGQISSEVPQNLSASRPQDRQFILSSKKLLLSDSGFYLCAWSRRTGTKETQYFGPGTRLLVL.

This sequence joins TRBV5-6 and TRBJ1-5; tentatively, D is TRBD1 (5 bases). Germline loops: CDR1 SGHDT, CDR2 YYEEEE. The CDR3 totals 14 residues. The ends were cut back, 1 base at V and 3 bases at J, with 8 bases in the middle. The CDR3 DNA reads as TGTGCCAGCAGCTTGACAGGAGTCAATCAGCCCCAGCATTTT. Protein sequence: CASSLTGVNQPQHF.

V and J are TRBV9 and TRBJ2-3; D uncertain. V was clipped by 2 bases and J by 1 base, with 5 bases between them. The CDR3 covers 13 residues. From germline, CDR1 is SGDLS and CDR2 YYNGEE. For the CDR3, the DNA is TGTGCCAGCAGCGTGGTGGGCACAGATACGCAGTATTTT. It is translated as CASSVVGTDTQYF.

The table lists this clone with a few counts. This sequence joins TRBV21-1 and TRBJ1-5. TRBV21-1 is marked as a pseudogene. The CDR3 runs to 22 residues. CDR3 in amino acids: CASSKEWVRGEKIPGFNQPQHF. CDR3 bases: TGTGCCAGCAGCAAAGAATGGGTTCGGGGAGAGAAAATACCGGGCTTCAATCAGCCCCAGCATTTT.

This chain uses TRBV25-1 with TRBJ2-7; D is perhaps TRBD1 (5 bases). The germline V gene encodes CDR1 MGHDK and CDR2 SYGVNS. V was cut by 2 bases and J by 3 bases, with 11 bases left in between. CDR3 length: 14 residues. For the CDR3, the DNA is TGTGCCAGCAGTGAACTTGTCCAGGGCTACGAGCAGTACTTC. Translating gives CASSELVQGYEQYF.

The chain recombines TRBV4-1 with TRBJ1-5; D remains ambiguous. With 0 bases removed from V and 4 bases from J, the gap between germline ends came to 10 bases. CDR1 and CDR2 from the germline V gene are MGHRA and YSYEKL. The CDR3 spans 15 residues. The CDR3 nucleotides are TGCGCCAGCAGCCAAGATCTAGCGGGGAATCAGCCCCAGCATTTT. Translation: CASSQDLAGNQPQHF.

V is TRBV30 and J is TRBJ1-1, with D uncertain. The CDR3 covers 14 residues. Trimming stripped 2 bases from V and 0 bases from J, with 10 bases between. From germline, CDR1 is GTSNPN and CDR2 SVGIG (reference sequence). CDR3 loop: CAWSSKEVNTEAFF. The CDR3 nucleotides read TGTGCCTGGAGTAGTAAGGAGGTGAACACTGAAGCTTTCTTT.

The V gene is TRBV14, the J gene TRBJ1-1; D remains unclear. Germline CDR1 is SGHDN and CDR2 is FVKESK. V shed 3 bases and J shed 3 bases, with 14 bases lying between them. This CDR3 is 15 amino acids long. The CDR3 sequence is CASSHEEWPDTEAFF. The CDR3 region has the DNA TGTGCCAGCAGCCATGAGGAGTGGCCCGACACTGAAGCTTTCTTT.

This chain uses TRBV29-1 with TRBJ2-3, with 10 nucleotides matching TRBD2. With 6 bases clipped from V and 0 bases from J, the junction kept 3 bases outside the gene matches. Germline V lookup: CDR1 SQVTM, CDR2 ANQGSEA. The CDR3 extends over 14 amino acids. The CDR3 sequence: CSVPTSGSTDTQYF. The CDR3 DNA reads TGCAGCGTCCCGACTAGCGGGAGCACAGATACGCAGTATTTT.

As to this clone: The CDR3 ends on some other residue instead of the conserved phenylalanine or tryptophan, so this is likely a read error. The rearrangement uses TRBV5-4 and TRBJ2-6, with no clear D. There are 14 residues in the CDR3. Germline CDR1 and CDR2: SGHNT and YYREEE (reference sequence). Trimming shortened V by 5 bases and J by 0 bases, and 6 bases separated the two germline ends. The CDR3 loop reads CASREGSGANVLTL. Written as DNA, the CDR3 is TGTGCCAGCAGGGAAGGCTCTGGGGCCAACGTCCTGACTCTC.

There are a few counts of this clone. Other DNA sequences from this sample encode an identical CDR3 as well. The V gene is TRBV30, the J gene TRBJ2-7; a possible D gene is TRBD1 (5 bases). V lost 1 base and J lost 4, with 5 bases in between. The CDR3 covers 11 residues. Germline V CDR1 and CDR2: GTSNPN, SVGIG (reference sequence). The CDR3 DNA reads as TGTGCCTGGAGTGGACAGTACGAGCAGTACTTC. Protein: CAWSGQYEQYF.

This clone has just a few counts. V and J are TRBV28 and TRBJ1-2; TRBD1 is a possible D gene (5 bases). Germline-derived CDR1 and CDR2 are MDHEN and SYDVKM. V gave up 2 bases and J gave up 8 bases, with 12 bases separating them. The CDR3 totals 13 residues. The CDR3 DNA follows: TGTGCCAGCAGTTTAGTCCAGGCAGGGGGCTACACCTTC. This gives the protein CASSLVQAGGYTF.

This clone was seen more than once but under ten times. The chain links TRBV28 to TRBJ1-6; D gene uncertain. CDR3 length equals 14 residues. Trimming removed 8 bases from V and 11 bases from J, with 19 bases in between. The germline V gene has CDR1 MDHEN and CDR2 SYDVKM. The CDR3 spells CASGLRQPNPPLHF. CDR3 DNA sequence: TGTGCCAGCGGACTCCGGCAGCCCAATCCACCCCTCCACTTT.

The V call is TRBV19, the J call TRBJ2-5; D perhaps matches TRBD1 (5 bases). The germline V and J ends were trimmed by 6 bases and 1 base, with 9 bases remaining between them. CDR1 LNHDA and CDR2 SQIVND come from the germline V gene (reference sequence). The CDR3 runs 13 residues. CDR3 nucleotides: TGTGCCAGTAGCCAGGGATCCCAAGAGACCCAGTACTTC. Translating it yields CASSQGSQETQYF.

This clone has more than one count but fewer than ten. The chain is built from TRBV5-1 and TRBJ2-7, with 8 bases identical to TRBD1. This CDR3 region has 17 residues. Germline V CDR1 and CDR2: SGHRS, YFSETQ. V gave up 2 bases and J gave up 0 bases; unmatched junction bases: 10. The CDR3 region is CASSFDTGGTLSYEQYF. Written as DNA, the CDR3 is TGCGCCAGCAGCTTCGACACAGGGGGAACTCTCTCCTACGAGCAGTACTTC.